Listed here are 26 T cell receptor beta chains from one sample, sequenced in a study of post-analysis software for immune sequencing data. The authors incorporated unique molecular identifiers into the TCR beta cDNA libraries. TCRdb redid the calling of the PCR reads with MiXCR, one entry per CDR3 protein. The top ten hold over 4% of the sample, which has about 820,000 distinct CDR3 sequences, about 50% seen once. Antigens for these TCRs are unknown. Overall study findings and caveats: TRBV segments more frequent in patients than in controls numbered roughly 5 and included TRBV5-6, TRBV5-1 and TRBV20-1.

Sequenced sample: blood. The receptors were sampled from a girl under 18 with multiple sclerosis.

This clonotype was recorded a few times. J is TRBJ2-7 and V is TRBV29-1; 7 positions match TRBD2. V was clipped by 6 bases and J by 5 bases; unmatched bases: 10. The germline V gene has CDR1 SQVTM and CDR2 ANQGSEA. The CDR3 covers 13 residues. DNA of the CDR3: TGCAGCGTAATGGCGGGAGATCGGCACGAGCAGTACTTC. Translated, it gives CSVMAGDRHEQYF.

In DNA form, the CDR3 reads TGTGCCAGCAGTGGGCTCGGCAGGGCCCAGAATGAGCAGTTCTTC. This sequence encodes CASSGLGRAQNEQFF. J is TRBJ2-1 and V is TRBV6-5; the D gene is possibly TRBD1 (5 bases). V was trimmed by 5 bases and J by 7 bases, leaving 18 bases between them. Germline-derived CDR1 and CDR2 are MNHEY and SVGAGI. CDR3 length equals 15 residues.

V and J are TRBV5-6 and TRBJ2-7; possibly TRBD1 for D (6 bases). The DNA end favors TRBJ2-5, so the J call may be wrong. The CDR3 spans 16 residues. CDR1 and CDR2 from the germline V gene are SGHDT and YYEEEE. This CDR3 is CASSHYRAFGLETQYF. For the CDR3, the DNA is TGTGCCAGCAGCCACTACAGGGCCTTTGGCTTGGAGACCCAGTACTTC.

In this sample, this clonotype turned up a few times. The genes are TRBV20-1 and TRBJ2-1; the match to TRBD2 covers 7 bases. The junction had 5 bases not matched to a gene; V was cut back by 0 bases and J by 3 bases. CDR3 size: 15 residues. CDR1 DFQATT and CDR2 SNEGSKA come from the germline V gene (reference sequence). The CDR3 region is CSARDPASGYNEQFF. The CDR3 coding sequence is TGCAGTGCTAGAGATCCAGCTAGCGGCTACAATGAGCAGTTCTTC.

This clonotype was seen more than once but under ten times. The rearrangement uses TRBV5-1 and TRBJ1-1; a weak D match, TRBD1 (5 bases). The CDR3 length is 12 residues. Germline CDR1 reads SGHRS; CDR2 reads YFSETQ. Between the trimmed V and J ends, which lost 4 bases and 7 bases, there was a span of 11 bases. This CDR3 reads CASSLGHNEAFF. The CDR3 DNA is TGCGCCAGCAGCCTTGGACACAATGAAGCTTTCTTT.

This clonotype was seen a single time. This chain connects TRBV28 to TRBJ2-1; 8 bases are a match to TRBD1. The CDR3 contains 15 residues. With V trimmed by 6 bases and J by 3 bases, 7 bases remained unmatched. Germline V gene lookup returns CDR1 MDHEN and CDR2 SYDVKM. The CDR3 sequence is CASRPPGGGYNEQFF. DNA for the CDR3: TGTGCCAGCAGGCCTCCAGGGGGCGGCTACAATGAGCAGTTCTTC.

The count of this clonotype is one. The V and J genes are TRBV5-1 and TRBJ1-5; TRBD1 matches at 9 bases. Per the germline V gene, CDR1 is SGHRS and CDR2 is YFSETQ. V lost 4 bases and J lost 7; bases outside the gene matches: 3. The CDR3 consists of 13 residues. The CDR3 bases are TGCGCCAGCAGCCGGACAGGGGAGCAGCCCCAGCATTTT. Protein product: CASSRTGEQPQHF.

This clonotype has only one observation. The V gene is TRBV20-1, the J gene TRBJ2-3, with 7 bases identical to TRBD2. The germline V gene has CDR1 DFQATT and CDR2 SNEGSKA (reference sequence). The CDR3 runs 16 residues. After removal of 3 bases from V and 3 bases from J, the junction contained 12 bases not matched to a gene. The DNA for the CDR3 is TGCAGTGCTAGGGCCTGGGGCGGGGGAGGGACAGATACGCAGTATTTT. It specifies CSARAWGGGGTDTQYF.

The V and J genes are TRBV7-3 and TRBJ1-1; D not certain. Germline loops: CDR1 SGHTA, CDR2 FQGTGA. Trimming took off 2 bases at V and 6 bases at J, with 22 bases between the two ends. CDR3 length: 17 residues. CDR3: CASSLLPVGSGSSEAFF. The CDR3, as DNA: TGTGCCAGCAGCTTACTCCCAGTAGGGAGCGGGTCTTCTGAAGCTTTCTTT.

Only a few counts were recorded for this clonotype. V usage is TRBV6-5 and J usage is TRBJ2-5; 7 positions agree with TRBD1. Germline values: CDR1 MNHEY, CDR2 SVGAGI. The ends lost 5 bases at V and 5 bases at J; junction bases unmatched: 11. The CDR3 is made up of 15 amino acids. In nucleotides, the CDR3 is TGTGCCAGCAGTCCCCCGGGACAGAGGGGGGAGACCCAGTACTTC. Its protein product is CASSPPGQRGETQYF.

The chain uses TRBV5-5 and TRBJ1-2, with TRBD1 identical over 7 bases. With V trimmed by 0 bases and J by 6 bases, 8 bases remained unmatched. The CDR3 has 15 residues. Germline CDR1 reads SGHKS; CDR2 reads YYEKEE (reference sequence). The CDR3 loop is CASSLARGIENGYTF. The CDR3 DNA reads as TGTGCCAGCAGCTTGGCCAGGGGGATCGAGAATGGCTACACCTTC.

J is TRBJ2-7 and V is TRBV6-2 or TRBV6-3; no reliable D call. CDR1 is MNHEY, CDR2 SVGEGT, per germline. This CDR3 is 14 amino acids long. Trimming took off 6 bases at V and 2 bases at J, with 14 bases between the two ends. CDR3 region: CASRVSGVPYEQYF. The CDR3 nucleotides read TGTGCCAGCAGAGTCTCTGGGGTCCCCTACGAGCAGTACTTC.

The DNA for the CDR3 is TGCAGTGCTGGCGACAGATACGATGAGCAGTTCTTC. It is translated as CSAGDRYDEQFF. V is TRBV20-1 and J is TRBJ2-1, with a tentative D call TRBD1 (5 bases). The CDR3 is 12 amino acids. Germline V gene data show CDR1 as DFQATT and CDR2 as SNEGSKA (reference sequence). The V gene lost 5 bases and the J gene lost 8 bases, with 13 bases spanning the gap.

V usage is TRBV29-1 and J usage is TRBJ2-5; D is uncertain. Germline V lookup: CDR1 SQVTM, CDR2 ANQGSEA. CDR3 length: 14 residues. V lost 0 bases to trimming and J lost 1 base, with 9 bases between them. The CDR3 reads CSVEDQRSQETQYF. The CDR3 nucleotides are TGCAGCGTTGAAGATCAACGCAGCCAAGAGACCCAGTACTTC.

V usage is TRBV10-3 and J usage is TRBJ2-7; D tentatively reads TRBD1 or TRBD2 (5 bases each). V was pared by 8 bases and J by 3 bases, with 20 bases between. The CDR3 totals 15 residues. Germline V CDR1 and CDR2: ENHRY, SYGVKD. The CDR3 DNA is TGTGCCATCGGTGGGGACGGTGGTGGGAACTACGAGCAGTACTTC. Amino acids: CAIGGDGGGNYEQYF.

For the CDR3, the DNA is TGTGCCAGCAGTGTGCACAGAAAGACAGATACGCAGTATTTT. Translation gives CASSVHRKTDTQYF. This chain links TRBV27 with TRBJ2-3, with unresolved D. The CDR3 length is 14 residues. V was shortened by 5 bases and J by 3 bases, with 12 bases between the two germline ends. Germline values: CDR1 MNHEY, CDR2 SMNVEV (reference sequence).

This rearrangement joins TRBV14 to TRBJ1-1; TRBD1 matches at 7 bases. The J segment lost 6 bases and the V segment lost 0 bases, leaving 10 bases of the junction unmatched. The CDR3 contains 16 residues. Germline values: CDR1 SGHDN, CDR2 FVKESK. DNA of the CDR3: TGTGCCAGCAGCCAAGAAAACCTCGCAGGGGGGTCTGAAGCTTTCTTT. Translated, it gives CASSQENLAGGSEAFF.

For the CDR3, the DNA is TGCAGCGTGGACAGTTATGAATTAAGAGACTCCCGGTACTTC. It yields the protein CSVDSYELRDSRYF. This chain uses TRBV29-1 with TRBJ2-5, with a tentative D call TRBD1 (6 bases). The germline V and J ends were trimmed by 6 bases and 13 bases, with 27 bases remaining between them. Germline values: CDR1 SQVTM, CDR2 ANQGSEA. The length of the CDR3 is 14 residues.

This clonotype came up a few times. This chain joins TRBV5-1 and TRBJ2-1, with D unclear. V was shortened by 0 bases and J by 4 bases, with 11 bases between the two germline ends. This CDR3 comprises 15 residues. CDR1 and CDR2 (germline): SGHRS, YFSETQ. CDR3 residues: CASSLEGPEYNEQFF. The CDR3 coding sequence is TGCGCCAGCAGCTTGGAGGGCCCGGAATACAATGAGCAGTTCTTC. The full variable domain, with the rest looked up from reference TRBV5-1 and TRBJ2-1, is KAGVTQTPRYLIKTRGQQVTLSCSPISGHRSVSWYQQTPGQGLQFLFEYFSETQRNKGNFPGRFSGRQFSNSRSEMNVSTLELGDSALYLCASSLEGPEYNEQFFGPGTRLTVL.

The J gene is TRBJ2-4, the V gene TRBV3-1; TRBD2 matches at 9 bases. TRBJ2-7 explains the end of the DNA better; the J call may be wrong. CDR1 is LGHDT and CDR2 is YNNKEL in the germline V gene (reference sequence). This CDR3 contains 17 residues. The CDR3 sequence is CASSQDLAGGPFDEQYF. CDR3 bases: TGTGCCAGCAGCCAAGATCTTGCGGGAGGGCCCTTCGACGAGCAGTACTTC.

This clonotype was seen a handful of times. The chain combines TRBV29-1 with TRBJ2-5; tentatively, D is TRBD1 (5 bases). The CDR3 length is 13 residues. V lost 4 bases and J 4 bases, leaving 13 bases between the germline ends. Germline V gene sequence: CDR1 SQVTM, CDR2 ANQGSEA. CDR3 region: CSVGLSRAETQYF. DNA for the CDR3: TGCAGCGTTGGGTTATCCAGGGCAGAGACCCAGTACTTC.

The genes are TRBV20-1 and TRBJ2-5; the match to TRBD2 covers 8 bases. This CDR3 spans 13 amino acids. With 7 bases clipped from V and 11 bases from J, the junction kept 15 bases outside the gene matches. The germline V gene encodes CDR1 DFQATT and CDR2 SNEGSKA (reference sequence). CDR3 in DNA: TGCAGTGTCGTTAGCGGGGTATTAGGGGGGCAGTACTTC. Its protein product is CSVVSGVLGGQYF.

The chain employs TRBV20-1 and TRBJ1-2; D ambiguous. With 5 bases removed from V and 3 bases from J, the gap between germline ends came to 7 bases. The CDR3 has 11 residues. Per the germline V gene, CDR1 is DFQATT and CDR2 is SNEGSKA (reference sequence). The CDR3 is CSALHDYGYTF. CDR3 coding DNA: TGCAGTGCTCTCCACGACTATGGCTACACCTTC.

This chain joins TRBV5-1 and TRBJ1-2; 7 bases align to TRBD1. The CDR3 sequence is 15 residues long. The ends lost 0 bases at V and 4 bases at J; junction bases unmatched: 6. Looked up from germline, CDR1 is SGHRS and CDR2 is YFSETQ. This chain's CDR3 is CASSLARQGLYGYTF. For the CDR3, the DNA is TGCGCCAGCAGCTTGGCGCGACAGGGCCTCTATGGCTACACCTTC.

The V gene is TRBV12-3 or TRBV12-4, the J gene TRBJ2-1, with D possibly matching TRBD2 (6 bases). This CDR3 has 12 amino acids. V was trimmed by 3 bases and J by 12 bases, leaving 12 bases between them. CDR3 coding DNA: TGTGCCAGCAGTTTGTGGGCGGGACGGCAGTTCTTC. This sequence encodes CASSLWAGRQFF.

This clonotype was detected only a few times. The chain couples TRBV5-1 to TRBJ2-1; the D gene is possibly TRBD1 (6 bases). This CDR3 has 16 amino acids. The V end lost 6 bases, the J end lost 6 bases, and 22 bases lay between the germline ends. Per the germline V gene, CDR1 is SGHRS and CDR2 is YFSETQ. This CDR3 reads CASTSYYQKGVNEQFF. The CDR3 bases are TGCGCCAGCACTTCCTACTACCAAAAGGGGGTCAATGAGCAGTTCTTC.